This TCR beta chain comes out of a study of shared clonotypes between healthy human individuals. Study-wide results and limits: Four donors held about 5% of naive CD4 clonotypes in common. The genetic and exposure-history diversity represented was limited by few donors.

For this clone: Its antigen is currently unknown.

Adult Caucasians living in Nashville, Tennessee made up all of the donors. Each cell subset's genomic DNA was divided evenly among several immunoSEQ plates. The table came from immunoSEQ multiplex PCR; TCRdb's copy has only in-frame clones and leaves some out. The table records about 2.3 million clones, 85% to 95% of them present only once. This CDR3 contains 13 residues. CDR1 is SNHLY, CDR2 FYNNEI, per germline. Trimming cost V 3 bases and J 1 base, with 6 bases left between them. The clonotype originates from a young man in good health. Some clones in this sample may be carry-over from other donors' samples. V is TRBV2 and J is TRBJ2-5; D gene ambiguous. Sequenced input: naive CD4+ T cells from PBMCs. The subset was: CD45RA+ positively selected. Here the CDR3 DNA reads TGTGCCAGCAGTGAGGTCAGCCAAGAGACCCAGTACTTC. It codes for CASSEVSQETQYF. Complete variable domain (other parts from reference TRBV2 and TRBJ2-5): EPEVTQTPSHQVTQMGQEVILRCVPISNHLYFYWYRQILGQKVEFLVSFYNNEISEKSEIFDDQFSVERPDGSNFTLKIRSTKLEDSAMYFCASSEVSQETQYFGPGTRLLVL.